Presented here are 5 T cell receptor beta chains from one specimen sequenced in a study. TCRdb reanalysed the 5' RACE reads using MiXCR and keeps one entry per CDR3 protein. The sample has roughly 8,200 distinct CDR3 sequences; 65% to 70% are singletons. Sequencing used tumor-infiltrating naive CD4+ T cells sorted from the breast tumor. Subset defined: naive CD4+ T cells, CD4+CD45RA+CD25-. The origin of the receptors is a female donor with breast cancer.

This clonotype occurred once. V gene TRBV29-1 combines with J gene TRBJ2-7; D might be TRBD1 (6 bases). CDR1 is SQVTM, CDR2 ANQGSEA, per germline. The CDR3 is 15 amino acids. V was shortened by 1 base and J by 2 bases, with 15 bases between the two germline ends. CDR3 protein: CSVEGGPGEAYEQYF. The CDR3 nucleotides read TGCAGCGTTGAAGGTGGGCCAGGGGAAGCCTACGAGCAGTACTTC.

In DNA form, the CDR3 reads TGCAGTGCTGGCCGGGGAGAAAACTACGAGCAGTACTTC. Protein: CSAGRGENYEQYF. The chain links TRBV20-1 to TRBJ2-7; a possible D gene is TRBD2 (5 bases). V lost 5 bases and J 3 bases, leaving 14 bases between the germline ends. The length of the CDR3 is 13 residues. Germline-derived CDR1 and CDR2 are DFQATT and SNEGSKA (reference sequence).

J is TRBJ1-6 and V is TRBV20-1, with D tentatively TRBD1 (5 bases). CDR1 is DFQATT, CDR2 SNEGSKA, per germline (reference sequence). Trimming took 6 bases from V and 6 from J, leaving 15 bases between them. The length of the CDR3 is 14 residues. In DNA form, the CDR3 reads TGCAGTGCAGCAGGGTCCGGTCCTAATTCACCCCTCCACTTT. Amino acids: CSAAGSGPNSPLHF.

This clonotype was seen a few times. The chain links TRBV6-5 to TRBJ1-5; D unclear. The CDR3 is made up of 13 amino acids. The ends were cut back, 2 bases at V and 0 bases at J, with 2 bases in the middle. Germline V gene lookup returns CDR1 MNHEY and CDR2 SVGAGI. The CDR3, as DNA: TGTGCCAGCAGTTACGATAGCAATCAGCCCCAGCATTTT. As protein: CASSYDSNQPQHF.

The chain joins TRBV12-3 or TRBV12-4 to TRBJ1-1; D not resolved. This CDR3 spans 13 amino acids. The V end lost 7 bases, the J end lost 0 bases, and 9 bases lay between the germline ends. In DNA, the CDR3 is TGTGCCAGCACCCCGGACCTGAACACTGAAGCTTTCTTT. Translation gives CASTPDLNTEAFF.